This entry concerns a single TCR beta chain. V lost 4 bases and J lost 1, with 13 bases in between. The germline gives CDR1 SEHNR, CDR2 FQNEAQ (reference sequence). The CDR3 length is 15 residues. Patients from Seattle were sampled longitudinally, starting during active infection. This sample was taken from a study of blood T cell repertoires in COVID-19. Overall study: Italy, Spain and the United States were the sources of the convalescent and acute COVID-19 samples. T cells, B-cell-depleted T cells, or PBMCs provided the cDNA or gDNA that served as material.

In the authors' workflow: Estimated nucleated cell counts came from reference gene primer amplification. Profiled with immunoSEQ multiplex PCR; TCRdb holds only in-frame clones, not every one. V, J and clone size were drawn from that table, and D and trimming were deduced from the DNA. Found here are tens of thousands of clones, approximately 80% of them singletons; the top ten hold 13% to 15%. This clonotype originated in a man between 60 and 75 years old with COVID-19, enrolled during active disease. Sequenced sample: peripheral blood. The chain couples TRBV7-9 to TRBJ1-1; perhaps TRBD1 as D (5 bases). The chain's CDR3 is CASSSNTQGNTEAFF. CDR3 nucleotides: TGTGCCAGCAGCTCCAATACCCAGGGGAACACTGAAGCTTTCTTT.